The 10 T cell receptor beta chains below all came from one sample that was sequenced in a study of CD8+CD57+ T cells in acquired aplastic anemia. The template for TCR beta VDJ and CDR3 sequence profiling was genomic DNA. Each CDR3 protein gets one entry after TCRdb re-called the reads with MiXCR. Among 150,000 to 200,000 distinct CDR3 sequences, 55% to 80% were seen once, and the ten largest hold 45%. Material for sequencing was sorted CD4+, CD8+, or CD8+CD57+ T cells (not recorded which) from PBMCs. These receptors all stem from a human donor in good health.

The chain carries TRBV7-3 and TRBJ2-1, with D hard to call. Trimming removed 4 bases from V and 5 bases from J, with 9 bases in between. Germline loops: CDR1 SGHTA, CDR2 FQGTGA. This CDR3 spans 13 amino acids. The CDR3 nucleotides are TGTGCCAGCAGCTGGGGTTTTAACAATGAGCAGTTCTTC. Its translation is CASSWGFNNEQFF.

The rearrangement joins TRBV7-8 to TRBJ1-1; a weak D match, TRBD1 (5 bases). Looked up from germline, CDR1 is SGHVS and CDR2 is FQNEAQ. Trimming removed 1 base at V and 1 base at J, with 7 bases between. CDR3 length: 14 amino acids. The CDR3, as DNA: TGTGCCAGCAGCTTAGGGACATCGAACACTGAAGCTTTCTTT. It translates to CASSLGTSNTEAFF.

This chain links TRBV10-3 with TRBJ2-1; unclear D gene. There are 13 residues in the CDR3. The germline V gene has CDR1 ENHRY and CDR2 SYGVKD. Deletions cut 10 bases from V and 4 bases from J, with 14 bases between. The CDR3 nucleotides read TGTGCCAGCAGGACGGGCGATTACAATGAGCAGTTCTTC. Translating gives CASRTGDYNEQFF.

V and J are TRBV7-8 and TRBJ2-7; maybe TRBD2 (5 bases). Trimming shortened V by 5 bases and J by 7 bases, and 15 bases separated the two germline ends. CDR1 is SGHVS, CDR2 FQNEAQ, per germline. The CDR3 has 13 amino acids. The CDR3 is CASSRGGSGEQYF. Here the CDR3 DNA reads TGTGCCAGCAGCCGCGGAGGTTCGGGGGAGCAGTACTTC.

Notes on this clonotype: One end of the junction does not line up with germline, which may come from a read error. The chain joins TRBV7-2 to TRBJ1-2, with 7 bases aligning to TRBD1. Germline assignment: CDR1 SGHTA and CDR2 FQGNSA. The CDR3 is made up of 16 amino acids. The CDR3 region is CASSFGTGVLSTGYAF. Written as DNA, the CDR3 is TGTGCCAGCAGCTTCGGAACAGGGGTTCTGTCGACTGGCTACGCCTTC. Full variable domain (missing parts from reference TRBV7-2 and TRBJ1-2): GAGVSQSPSNKVTEKGKDVELRCDPISGHTALYWYRQSLGQGLEFLIYFQGNSAPDKSGLPSDRFSAERTGGSVSTLTIQRTQQEDSAVYLCASSFGTGVLSTGYAFGSGTRLTVV.

Many counts were recorded for this clonotype. This chain uses TRBV27 with TRBJ1-5; D is undetermined. The germline gives CDR1 MNHEY, CDR2 SMNVEV (reference sequence). With 0 bases removed from V and 4 bases from J, the gap between germline ends came to 4 bases. The CDR3 sequence is 13 residues long. The CDR3: CASSLSPNQPQHF. CDR3 DNA: TGTGCCAGCAGTTTATCCCCAAATCAGCCCCAGCATTTT.

This sequence joins TRBV5-5 and TRBJ1-1; a weak D match, TRBD1 (5 bases). Germline lookup yields CDR1 SGHKS and CDR2 YYEKEE (reference sequence). This CDR3 comprises 15 residues. The V end was cut by 0 bases, the J end by 3 bases, with 12 bases between. The CDR3 reads CASSLVRQGYTEAFF. The CDR3 DNA sequence: TGTGCCAGCAGCTTGGTTCGGCAGGGATACACTGAAGCTTTCTTT.

In its sample, this clonotype was seen many times. V is TRBV19 and J is TRBJ1-2; D is undetermined. CDR1 is LNHDA and CDR2 is SQIVND in the germline V gene (reference sequence). This CDR3 has 13 amino acids. V lost 3 bases and J lost 1, with 6 bases in between. In DNA form, the CDR3 reads TGTGCCAGTAGTATGGGCAGTAACTATGGCTACACCTTC. As protein: CASSMGSNYGYTF.

This chain links TRBV9 with TRBJ1-1; D remains ambiguous. V was pared by 4 bases and J by 11 bases, with 15 bases between. This CDR3 has 12 amino acids. Germline-derived CDR1 and CDR2 are SGDLS and YYNGEE. CDR3 sequence (DNA): TGTGCCAGCAGCTCTGCAAAACAGCCTGCTTTCTTT. Its protein is CASSSAKQPAFF.

The chain carries TRBV19 and TRBJ1-6; 8 bases are a match to TRBD1. The length of the CDR3 is 15 residues. V shed 7 bases and J 7 bases; nucleotides not matched to a gene: 9. Germline CDR1 and CDR2: LNHDA and SQIVND (reference sequence). The CDR3, as DNA: TGTGCCAGTACCCCAGGGACAGGTGGGAATTCACCCCTCCACTTT. This encodes CASTPGTGGNSPLHF. The full variable domain, rest sourced from reference TRBV19 and TRBJ1-6, is DGGITQSPKYLFRKEGQNVTLSCEQNLNHDAMYWYRQDPGQGLRLIYYSQIVNDFQKGDIAEGYSVSREKKESFPLTVTSAQKNPTAFYLCASTPGTGGNSPLHFGNGTRLTVT.